Following are 11 T cell receptor beta chains from one sample sequenced in a study of memory CD4+ T cells and cytomegalovirus serostatus. Here immunoSEQ multiplex PCR was the method, and the copy in TCRdb shows in-frame clones only, minus some. The table includes about 59,000 clones, about 81% detected once. The sort gate was single viable CD3+CD4+CD8-CD45RO+ cells for memory CD4+ T cells. Material for sequencing was memory CD4+ T cells from blood. These receptors originate from an adult in good health and CMV-seronegative.

The V gene is TRBV2, the J gene TRBJ2-2; D gene uncertain. Deletions cut 4 bases from V and 2 bases from J, with 5 bases between. Per germline, CDR1 SNHLY and CDR2 FYNNEI. CDR3 size: 13 residues. CDR3 amino acids: CASSAENTGELFF. The CDR3 nucleotides are TGTGCCAGCAGTGCGGAAAACACCGGGGAGCTGTTTTTT.

V usage is TRBV5-4 and J usage is TRBJ2-3, with 7 nucleotides matching TRBD1. Germline CDR1 SGHNT, CDR2 YYREEE (reference sequence). V shed 3 bases, J shed 4 bases, and the junction held 2 bases outside the gene matches. The CDR3 is 13 residues long. CDR3 sequence: CASSSRGSDTQYF. The CDR3 coding sequence is TGTGCCAGCAGCTCCAGGGGGTCAGATACGCAGTATTTT.

The genes are TRBV6-5 and TRBJ1-2; D not certain. The V end was cut by 3 bases, the J end by 4 bases, with 15 bases between. This CDR3 region has 15 residues. CDR1 and CDR2 (germline): MNHEY, SVGAGI. CDR3 region: CASSYVDPKIYGYTF. The CDR3 DNA reads as TGTGCCAGCAGTTATGTAGACCCCAAGATCTATGGCTACACCTTC.

This clone was found a few times. The J gene is TRBJ2-1, the V gene TRBV29-1, with 7 nucleotides matching TRBD2. V was clipped by 7 bases and J by 8 bases; unmatched bases: 20. CDR1 SQVTM and CDR2 ANQGSEA come from the germline V gene. This CDR3 has 16 residues. CDR3 nucleotide sequence: TGCAGCGCTTCGAAGGGACCGGGAGGAGCTAGCTATGAGCAGTTCTTC. This translates into CSASKGPGGASYEQFF.

The sample holds a few counts of this clone. The CDR3 region is CAWSVNTDTQYF. Here the CDR3 DNA reads TGTGCCTGGAGTGTAAACACCGATACGCAGTATTTT. The chain has TRBV30 and TRBJ2-3; D is unresolved. The CDR3 sequence is 12 residues long. CDR1 and CDR2 (germline): GTSNPN, SVGIG (reference sequence). Trimming stripped 0 bases from V and 6 bases from J, with 7 bases between.

This clone was seen a handful of times. The V gene is TRBV2, the J gene TRBJ1-2; D gene unclear. The germline V gene encodes CDR1 SNHLY and CDR2 FYNNEI. V lost 6 bases and J lost 10, with 21 bases in between. This CDR3 has 14 residues. CDR3 DNA: TGTGCCAGCAGATCGGACGGCGAATCCCTGTACTACACCTTC. It translates to CASRSDGESLYYTF.

The table lists this clone with a few counts. This chain connects TRBV18 to TRBJ2-6, with a weak D call TRBD1 (6 bases). The CDR3 runs 16 residues. The V end lost 4 bases, the J end lost 4 bases, and 14 bases lay between the germline ends. Germline lookup yields CDR1 KGHSH and CDR2 LQKENI. CDR3 protein: CASSHKQGPGANVLTF. As DNA, the CDR3 is TGTGCCAGCTCACACAAACAGGGCCCGGGGGCCAACGTCCTGACTTTC.

The chain links TRBV12-2 to TRBJ2-5; no check of the table's D call, TRBD2, against the DNA was made. TRBV12-2 is assigned pseudogene status. The CDR3 covers 16 residues. This CDR3 is CANRPIARPLGETQYF. The CDR3 DNA reads TGTGCAAATCGCCCAATAGCGCGACCGTTGGGAGAGACCCAGTACTTC.

The V and J genes are TRBV5-1 and TRBJ2-3, with D unclear. The CDR3 extends over 14 amino acids. The V end lost 4 bases, the J end lost 0 bases, and 9 bases lay between the germline ends. Germline V CDR1 and CDR2: SGHRS, YFSETQ. This chain's CDR3 is CASSPEGSTDTQYF. DNA of the CDR3: TGCGCCAGCAGCCCGGAAGGGAGCACAGATACGCAGTATTTT.

J is TRBJ1-4 and V is TRBV6-1; 7 positions agree with TRBD1. There are 14 residues in the CDR3. The V gene end was trimmed by 6 bases and the J gene end by 2 bases; junction bases not matched to a gene: 3. CDR1 and CDR2 (germline): MNHNS, SASEGT. For the CDR3, the DNA is TGTGCCAGCAGGGCGACAGGGACTAATGAAAAACTGTTTTTT. Translated: CASRATGTNEKLFF.

V is TRBV7-3 and J is TRBJ2-4; 7 bases map to TRBD2. The length of the CDR3 is 15 residues. Germline V gene sequence: CDR1 SGHTA, CDR2 FQGTGA. V shed 5 bases and J 6 bases; nucleotides not matched to a gene: 10. CDR3 amino acids: CASSPQSSGRNIQYF. CDR3 sequence (DNA): TGTGCCAGCAGCCCCCAATCTAGCGGTCGAAACATTCAGTACTTC.